The source of this T cell receptor beta chain is a study of blood T cells in healthy people across ages. General study points: Among long-lived donors, naive CD4+ cells were more numerous and diversity higher than in aged donors.

Germline-derived CDR1 and CDR2 are SGHRS and YFSETQ. There are 12 residues in the CDR3. Trimming at V came to 8 bases and at J to 8 bases, leaving 6 bases not matched to a gene. Using a J-beta primer mix together with a sample-barcoded 5' primer, a second PCR was run for about 6 to 11 cycles. Every cDNA molecule bore a tag from a template-switch adaptor containing 12 random nucleotides. TCRdb called the 5' RACE reads again in MiXCR, with one record for every CDR3 protein. The profile shows 700,000 or so distinct CDR3 sequences, about a fifth of them singletons. A note on this clonotype: Its specificity is unknown.

The TCR comes from a man between 65 and 85 years old in good health. The chain carries TRBV5-1 and TRBJ2-1; the match to TRBD2 covers 8 bases. The sequencing sample was made of blood. The CDR3 sequence is CARSLAGDEQFF. The CDR3 DNA reads TGCGCCAGAAGTCTAGCGGGCGATGAGCAGTTCTTC.